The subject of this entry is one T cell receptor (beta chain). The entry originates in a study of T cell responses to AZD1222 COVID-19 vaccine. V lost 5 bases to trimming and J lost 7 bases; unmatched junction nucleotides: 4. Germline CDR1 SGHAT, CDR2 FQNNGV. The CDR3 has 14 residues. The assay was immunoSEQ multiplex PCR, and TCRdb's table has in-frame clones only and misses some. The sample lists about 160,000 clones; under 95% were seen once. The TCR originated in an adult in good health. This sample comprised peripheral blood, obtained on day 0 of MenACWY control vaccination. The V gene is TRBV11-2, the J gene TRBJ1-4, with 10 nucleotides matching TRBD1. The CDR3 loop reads CASSRTGGSEKLFF. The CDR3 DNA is TGTGCCAGCAGCCGGACAGGGGGAAGTGAAAAACTGTTTTTT.